This TCR beta chain was sequenced during a study of T cells in localized non-small cell lung cancer. Whole-study findings and limits: Since sequencing was restricted to only one region of the tumor, intratumor heterogeneity remains a possibility. The study detected a median about 60 of the top 100 tumor clones in adjacent lung. T cell clonality was highest in uninvolved adjacent lung, above tumor. There was an association of higher blood T cell density with longer overall survival.

This clone was counted a few times. What it binds is unknown. Between the trimmed V and J ends, which lost 2 bases and 0 bases, there was a span of 8 bases. Germline V gives CDR1 MNHEY, CDR2 SVGAGI. The CDR3 covers 16 residues. TCRdb keeps only in-frame clones here, not all; method: immunoSEQ multiplex PCR. The table lists about 56,000 clones, just over 85% of them singletons. This TCR derives from a woman aged 35-75 years with stage I lung adenocarcinoma. Sequencing was performed on peripheral blood, taken before any cancer treatment. V usage is TRBV6-5 and J usage is TRBJ1-6; perhaps TRBD1 as D (6 bases). CDR3 protein: CASSYAGDSYNSPLHF. CDR3 nucleotides: TGTGCCAGCAGTTACGCAGGGGACTCCTATAATTCACCCCTCCACTTT.